The sequence of this T cell receptor beta chain was determined in a study of blood T cell repertoires in COVID-19. Study-level information: Samples taken during acute and convalescent COVID-19 were collected in the United States, Italy and Spain. In each case, the material was cDNA or gDNA derived from T cells, B-cell-depleted T cells, or PBMCs.

This clone has just one count. Authors' analysis steps: Reference gene primers were amplified, and this amplification served to estimate nucleated cell counts. Generated by immunoSEQ multiplex PCR, the TCRdb table keeps only in-frame clones and is missing some. D and trimming were read from the DNA, whereas the V and J calls and clone size are those reported in that table. The sample contains under 300,000 clones, 70% to 90% of which appear only once. The sequencing sample was made of PBMCs or T cells enriched from blood (not recorded which). This receptor was obtained from a woman aged 45-65 years who had recovered from COVID-19.

Here the CDR3 DNA reads TGTGCCAGCACCGGGGAGAGGAATGAGCAGTTCTTC. Translating gives CASTGERNEQFF. The genes are TRBV2 and TRBJ2-1, with a weak D call TRBD2 (5 bases). The germline CDR1 and CDR2 sequences are SNHLY and FYNNEI. The germline V and J ends were trimmed by 7 bases and 7 bases, with 11 bases remaining between them. The length of the CDR3 is 12 residues.